The 25 T cell receptor beta chains listed next were all sequenced from one sample in a study of blood T cells in healthy people across ages. Through a sample-barcoded 5' primer and a J-beta primer mix, a second PCR was run for about 6 to 11 cycles. TCRdb analysed the 5' RACE reads with MiXCR anew, one entry per CDR3 protein. The table lists about 900,000 distinct CDR3 sequences, roughly 43% of them singletons, with roughly 13% in the top ten. The material sequenced was blood. The source is a man under 40 in good health.

The V call is TRBV28, the J call TRBJ2-6; 7 bases are shared with TRBD1. The V gene end was trimmed by 4 bases and the J gene end by 0 bases; junction bases not matched to a gene: 9. This CDR3 has 18 residues. Germline lookup yields CDR1 MDHEN and CDR2 SYDVKM. The DNA of the CDR3 is TGTGCCAGCAGTTCCACCCGGACAGGACTCTCTGGGGCCAACGTCCTGACTTTC. This gives the protein CASSSTRTGLSGANVLTF.

This rearrangement joins TRBV29-1 to TRBJ2-1, with a possible D match to TRBD2 (6 bases). The germline CDR1 and CDR2 sequences are SQVTM and ANQGSEA. The CDR3 loop spans 12 amino acids. V shed 4 bases and J shed 7 bases, with 11 bases lying between them. The CDR3 protein is CSVVVAANEQFF. The CDR3 coding sequence is TGCAGCGTTGTAGTAGCGGCAAATGAGCAGTTCTTC.

The J gene is TRBJ2-1, the V gene TRBV7-2; weak D call: TRBD1 (5 bases). Germline-derived CDR1 and CDR2 are SGHTA and FQGNSA. V was clipped by 1 base and J by 7 bases, with 14 bases between them. The CDR3 covers 15 residues. The CDR3 protein is CASSLEGWIGNEQFF. CDR3 bases: TGTGCCAGCAGCTTAGAGGGGTGGATCGGGAATGAGCAGTTCTTC.

This clonotype has more than one count but fewer than ten. The rearrangement links TRBV5-6 to TRBJ1-5; D is possibly TRBD1 (6 bases). The germline CDR1 and CDR2 sequences are SGHDT and YYEEEE. V lost 4 bases and J lost 5, with 10 bases in between. This CDR3 spans 13 amino acids. CDR3 residues: CASSRTAYQPQHF. The DNA of the CDR3 is TGTGCCAGCAGCCGGACAGCCTATCAGCCCCAGCATTTT. The whole variable domain, filled in from reference TRBV5-6 and TRBJ1-5, reads DAGVTQSPTHLIKTRGQQVTLRCSPKSGHDTVSWYQQALGQGPQFIFQYYEEEERQRGNFPDRFSGHQFPNYSSELNVNALLLGDSALYLCASSRTAYQPQHFGDGTRLSIL.

The chain carries TRBV4-1 and TRBJ2-1; possible D gene TRBD2, 6 bases. The CDR3 is 14 residues long. Per germline, CDR1 MGHRA and CDR2 YSYEKL. The V and J ends lost 0 bases and 8 bases respectively, with 11 bases between them. CDR3: CASSQEPGEDEQFF. DNA for the CDR3: TGCGCCAGCAGCCAAGAGCCGGGAGAGGATGAGCAGTTCTTC.

This clonotype was counted between two and nine times. V and J are TRBV18 and TRBJ1-1; D uncertain. The length of the CDR3 is 14 residues. Germline CDR1 is KGHSH and CDR2 is LQKENI. V lost 3 bases, J lost 1 base, and 9 bases lay in between. The CDR3 reads CASSPSGGNTEAFF. The CDR3 DNA sequence: TGTGCCAGCTCACCGTCGGGAGGGAACACTGAAGCTTTCTTT.

V usage is TRBV20-1 and J usage is TRBJ2-7; D is tentatively TRBD1 or TRBD2 (6 bases each). Looked up from germline, CDR1 is DFQATT and CDR2 is SNEGSKA (reference sequence). This CDR3 contains 14 residues. V lost 0 bases and J 2 bases, leaving 11 bases between the germline ends. CDR3 bases: TGCAGTGCTAGAGATGGAGGGGGGCCCTACGAGCAGTACTTC. Protein sequence: CSARDGGGPYEQYF.

CDR3 protein: CSGQTENTEAFF. The DNA of the CDR3 is TGCAGCGGCCAGACAGAGAACACTGAAGCTTTCTTT. The rearrangement joins TRBV29-1 to TRBJ1-1, with a tentative D call TRBD1 (5 bases). Trimming shortened V by 7 bases and J by 1 base, and 10 bases separated the two germline ends. CDR3 length: 12 amino acids. Germline V lookup: CDR1 SQVTM, CDR2 ANQGSEA. Variable domain in full (rest from reference TRBV29-1 and TRBJ1-1): SAVISQKPSRDICQRGTSLTIQCQVDSQVTMMFWYRQQPGQSLTLIATANQGSEATYESGFVIDKFPISRPNLTFSTLTVSNMSPEDSSIYLCSGQTENTEAFFGQGTRLTVV.

V usage is TRBV21-1 and J usage is TRBJ2-1; the D call of TRBD2 is as the table states it, not checked on the DNA. TRBV21-1 represents a pseudogene. This CDR3 has 20 amino acids. The CDR3 region is CASSKIGNGGVCAYYNEQFF. CDR3 coding DNA: TGTGCCAGCAGCAAAATCGGTAACGGGGGGGTGTGTGCTTACTACAATGAGCAGTTCTTC.

This chain joins TRBV7-2 and TRBJ2-4; a weak D match, TRBD2 (5 bases). This CDR3 is built from 12 residues. CDR1 SGHTA and CDR2 FQGNSA come from the germline V gene. V lost 1 base and J 13 bases, leaving 11 bases between the germline ends. The CDR3 bases are TGTACCAGCAGCTTAGATCTGTCGGGGCAGTACTTC. This sequence encodes CTSSLDLSGQYF.

The chain links TRBV21-1 to TRBJ2-1; no DNA check was done on the table's D call, TRBD1. TRBV21-1 is a pseudogene. CDR3 length equals 16 residues. This CDR3 reads CASSKAIKGRYNEQFF. The CDR3 bases are TGTGCCAGCAGCAAAGCTATCAAAGGGCGCTACAATGAGCAGTTCTTC.

This clonotype was recorded once. The genes are TRBV12-3 or TRBV12-4 and TRBJ1-5; D is undetermined. Trimming pared 6 bases from V and 3 bases from J, leaving 15 bases between. CDR3 length: 15 amino acids. The CDR3 spells CASSQTGITNQPQHF. The CDR3 DNA is TGTGCCAGCAGCCAGACCGGGATAACCAATCAGCCCCAGCATTTT.

The V gene is TRBV20-1, the J gene TRBJ1-5; the D gene is possibly TRBD1 (5 bases). Germline values: CDR1 DFQATT, CDR2 SNEGSKA (reference sequence). The V gene lost 4 bases and the J gene lost 0 bases, with 10 bases spanning the gap. This CDR3 region has 14 residues. The DNA of the CDR3 is TGCAGTGCTATAAGAGGGGATAGCAATCAGCCCCAGCATTTT. Protein product: CSAIRGDSNQPQHF.

This clonotype was recorded only once. V usage is TRBV13 and J usage is TRBJ1-4; 9 bases match TRBD1. CDR1 is PRHDT, CDR2 FYEKMQ, per germline (reference sequence). This CDR3 contains 16 residues. V dropped 4 bases and J dropped 6; count of bases not matched to a gene: 9. The CDR3 loop reads CASSSLQGAIDEKLFF. Here the CDR3 DNA reads TGTGCCAGCAGCTCCCTACAGGGGGCGATAGATGAAAAACTGTTTTTT.

This clonotype was detected a few times. This chain uses TRBV25-1 with TRBJ2-4; weak D call: TRBD1 (6 bases). The DNA end is a closer match to TRBJ2-7, so the J assignment may be wrong. CDR1 and CDR2 from the germline V gene are MGHDK and SYGVNS. The CDR3 runs 15 residues. CDR3 sequence reads: CASSESRQASYEQYF. CDR3 DNA sequence: TGTGCCAGCAGTGAATCCCGACAGGCTTCCTACGAGCAGTACTTC.

Comment on this clonotype: A much larger clone lies a single base off, so this may be a read error. The chain carries TRBV4-1 and TRBJ1-2; 8 nucleotides agree with TRBD1. Germline V gene lookup returns CDR1 MGHRA and CDR2 YSYEKL. The CDR3 sequence is 13 residues long. CDR3 nucleotides: TGCGCCAGCAGCCCACAGGGGGTCTATGGCCACACCTTC. Translated, it gives CASSPQGVYGHTF.

The rearrangement joins TRBV19 to TRBJ2-1; the match to TRBD2 covers 8 bases. Germline assignment: CDR1 LNHDA and CDR2 SQIVND (reference sequence). V shed 4 bases, J shed 4 bases, and the junction held 6 bases outside the gene matches. The CDR3 is 15 amino acids. In nucleotides, the CDR3 is TGTGCCAGTAGTAAAACTAGCGGAGATTACAATGAGCAGTTCTTC. This gives the protein CASSKTSGDYNEQFF.

This clonotype has only a few counts. The CDR3, as DNA: TGTGCCAGCAGTTTACCAGGGCACTTCGACGAGCAGTACTTC. It yields the protein CASSLPGHFDEQYF. This rearrangement joins TRBV28 to TRBJ2-5, with TRBD1 as a possible D gene (5 bases). Judging by the DNA end, TRBJ2-7 fits better; the J call may be wrong. Germline V gene lookup returns CDR1 MDHEN and CDR2 SYDVKM. The CDR3 is 14 amino acids.

The V gene is TRBV24-1, the J gene TRBJ2-5; D could derive from TRBD1 or TRBD2 (5 bases each). In germline, CDR1 is KGHDR, CDR2 SFDVKD. Trimming took 1 base from V and 0 from J, leaving 14 bases between them. CDR3 length: 17 residues. The CDR3, as DNA: TGTGCCACCAGTGATTTCAATAGGGGACCGTACCAAGAGACCCAGTACTTC. As protein: CATSDFNRGPYQETQYF.

The chain links TRBV11-2 to TRBJ2-5; no firm D call. Trimming took off 3 bases at V and 4 bases at J, with 6 bases between the two ends. The CDR3 covers 12 residues. Germline CDR1 is SGHAT and CDR2 is FQNNGV. CDR3 protein: CASSFVLETQYF. CDR3 DNA: TGTGCCAGCAGCTTTGTACTAGAGACCCAGTACTTC.

V usage is TRBV7-2 and J usage is TRBJ1-4; 8 bases map to TRBD1. CDR3 size: 14 residues. Germline V CDR1 and CDR2: SGHTA, FQGNSA. V lost 5 bases to trimming and J lost 8 bases; unmatched junction nucleotides: 7. CDR3 DNA sequence: TGTGCCAGCAGCGTAACAGGGGGTGGAGAAAAACTGTTTTTT. Amino acids: CASSVTGGGEKLFF.

The V call is TRBV9, the J call TRBJ2-7; D may be TRBD2 (6 bases). The CDR3 is made up of 14 amino acids. V lost 0 bases, J lost 5 bases, and 12 bases lay in between. Germline V gene sequence: CDR1 SGDLS, CDR2 YYNGEE. CDR3 nucleotide sequence: TGTGCCAGCAGCGTAGGGGGAGGTAAGGACGAGCAGTACTTC. Translation: CASSVGGGKDEQYF.

The chain recombines TRBV7-8 with TRBJ2-7; 10 nucleotides agree with TRBD2. CDR3 size: 16 residues. J lost 4 bases, V lost 4 bases, and 10 bases had no gene match. Germline V lookup: CDR1 SGHVS, CDR2 FQNEAQ. The CDR3 sequence: CASSYASGGRVYEQYF. The CDR3 DNA reads as TGTGCCAGCAGCTACGCTAGCGGGGGACGGGTTTACGAGCAGTACTTC.

This clonotype was observed many times. CDR3 nucleotide sequence: TGCAGTAGCGGAAGCTCCTACAATGAGCAGTTCTTC. Translation: CSSGSSYNEQFF. The chain links TRBV20-1 to TRBJ2-1; maybe TRBD2 (5 bases). CDR1 is DFQATT, CDR2 SNEGSKA, per germline (reference sequence). The V end was cut by 8 bases, the J end by 0 bases, with 8 bases between. This CDR3 is built from 12 residues.

With regard to this clonotype: A much larger clone lies one base from this, so it may be a read error. For the CDR3, the DNA is TGTGCCATCAATGAGTCGGGGGCGGATACAGATACGCAGTATTTT. It specifies CAINESGADTDTQYF. The V and J genes are TRBV10-3 and TRBJ2-3, with D perhaps TRBD1 or TRBD2 (6 bases each). This CDR3 region has 15 residues. The germline V gene encodes CDR1 ENHRY and CDR2 SYGVKD.